This TCR beta chain was identified in a study of T cell responses to AZD1222 COVID-19 vaccine. Broader study findings: It was only after the peak T cell response that any repertoires were sampled. Most donors were white British, females outnumbered males, and clonal diversity was possibly underestimated.

The CDR3 runs to 14 residues. Germline V lookup: CDR1 SGHVS, CDR2 FQNEAQ. V was trimmed by 7 bases and J by 4 bases, leaving 16 bases between them. Sequenced by immunoSEQ multiplex PCR; TCRdb stores in-frame clones only, minus some. The sample lists about 60,000 clones, more than 65% occurring once. Remarks on this clone: Its cognate antigen is unknown.

The J gene is TRBJ2-5, the V gene TRBV7-8; D is perhaps TRBD1 or TRBD2 (5 bases each). The clonotype was recovered from an adult in good health. The sequences come from peripheral blood, collected on day 0 of AZD1222 vaccination. Here the CDR3 reads CASIRDRARETQYF. CDR3 DNA: TGTGCCAGCATCCGGGACCGAGCCCGAGAGACCCAGTACTTC.